What follows are 20 T cell receptor beta chains derived from one specimen sequenced in a study of beta chain features in type 1 diabetes. Study-wide results and limits: All four CD4+ subsets of Type 1 diabetes patients contained TCRB CDR3s that were moderately but significantly shorter.

Their specific antigens are unknown. The whole isolated RNA underwent reverse transcription, so sequencing captured expressed TCRB transcripts. Some clones are missing from TCRdb's copy, which holds only in-frame ones; the method was immunoSEQ multiplex PCR. The data contain around 600,000 clones, over 10% of them seen just once; the ten biggest clones take up more than 0.09%. The sample taken for sequencing was naive CD4+ T cells from blood. The source is a young man with type 1 diabetes.

Written as DNA, the CDR3 is TGCGCCAGCAGCGAGAGCGGAGATACGCAGTATTTT. It translates to CASSESGDTQYF. The rearrangement joins TRBV5-1 to TRBJ2-3, with a tentative D call TRBD2 (5 bases). Germline V CDR1 and CDR2: SGHRS, YFSETQ. Trimming pared 4 bases from V and 5 bases from J, leaving 8 bases between. CDR3 size: 12 residues.

There are a few counts of this clone. The V call is TRBV6-1, the J call TRBJ1-2; weak D call: TRBD1 (5 bases). The CDR3 extends over 13 amino acids. Trimming took off 6 bases at V and 8 bases at J, with 16 bases between the two ends. CDR1 and CDR2 (germline): MNHNS, SASEGT. CDR3 amino acids: CASSTPGSVGYTF. The DNA of the CDR3 is TGTGCCAGCAGCACACCAGGGTCAGTGGGCTACACCTTC.

The V and J genes are TRBV11-1 and TRBJ2-3; D gene ambiguous. Germline-derived CDR1 and CDR2 are SGHAT and FQDESV (reference sequence). The CDR3 is 16 amino acids. Trimming took off 2 bases at V and 3 bases at J, with 15 bases between the two ends. In DNA, the CDR3 is TGTGCCAGCAGCTTAACGGACCCTCGGTGGACAGATACGCAGTATTTT. Translation: CASSLTDPRWTDTQYF.

This chain joins TRBV18 and TRBJ2-5; 8 bases are a match to TRBD1. Germline V gene lookup returns CDR1 KGHSH and CDR2 LQKENI. V lost 2 bases to trimming and J lost 5 bases; unmatched junction nucleotides: 7. This CDR3 is built from 15 residues. The CDR3 region has the DNA TGTGCCAGCTCACCAATGGACAGGGATATGGAGACCCAGTACTTC. Its protein is CASSPMDRDMETQYF.

As regards this clone: The junction differs from germline at one of its ends, possibly a read error. V is TRBV27 and J is TRBJ1-2, with 8 bases aligning to TRBD1. The CDR3 is 12 residues long. From germline, CDR1 is MNHEY and CDR2 SMNVEV (reference sequence). CDR3 DNA sequence: TGTGCCAACTCAGGGGGCCGGGAGACGGGGGTCTTC. Its protein is CANSGGRETGVF.

There are a few counts of this clone. This rearrangement joins TRBV11-3 to TRBJ1-4, with D uncertain. The CDR3 is made up of 13 amino acids. The ends were cut back, 0 bases at V and 7 bases at J, with 6 bases in the middle. Germline CDR1 and CDR2: SGHNT and YENEEA. Here the CDR3 reads CASSLEGFEKLFF. The CDR3 region has the DNA TGTGCCAGCAGCTTAGAAGGGTTTGAAAAACTGTTTTTT.

This clone appeared a few times. This chain uses TRBV6-5 with TRBJ1-5; D may be TRBD1 (5 bases). V was shortened by 4 bases and J by 3 bases, with 7 bases between the two germline ends. The germline V gene has CDR1 MNHEY and CDR2 SVGAGI. The CDR3 is made up of 13 amino acids. This CDR3 is CASSWGVNQPQHF. DNA for the CDR3: TGTGCCAGCAGTTGGGGGGTCAATCAGCCCCAGCATTTT.

This clone occurred a few times. This chain uses TRBV27 with TRBJ2-1; 10 bases align to TRBD2. Germline V lookup: CDR1 MNHEY, CDR2 SMNVEV (reference sequence). This CDR3 spans 14 amino acids. V gave up 2 bases and J gave up 10 bases; unmatched junction bases: 5. CDR3 sequence: CASSLRPSGGEQFF. CDR3 nucleotide sequence: TGTGCCAGCAGTTTACGTCCTAGCGGGGGAGAGCAGTTCTTC.

This chain joins TRBV27 and TRBJ2-6; TRBD1 matches 7 bases. Germline CDR1 MNHEY, CDR2 SMNVEV (reference sequence). Trimming at V came to 4 bases and at J to 0 bases, leaving 6 bases not matched to a gene. The CDR3 length is 17 residues. The CDR3 loop reads CASSSGQASSGANVLTF. For the CDR3, the DNA is TGTGCCAGCAGTTCCGGACAGGCTAGCTCTGGGGCCAACGTCCTGACTTTC.

This clone was observed a few times. The genes are TRBV29-1 and TRBJ2-7; D is perhaps TRBD1 (6 bases). Germline V gene data show CDR1 as SQVTM and CDR2 as ANQGSEA. V lost 8 bases and J 4 bases, leaving 15 bases between the germline ends. The CDR3 runs to 12 residues. Here the CDR3 reads CSTQTGPYEQYF. The CDR3 nucleotides are TGCAGCACCCAAACAGGGCCTTACGAGCAGTACTTC.

This rearrangement joins TRBV28 to TRBJ1-2; D gene uncertain. This CDR3 contains 11 residues. The germline V gene has CDR1 MDHEN and CDR2 SYDVKM. Trimming shortened V by 4 bases and J by 7 bases, and 7 bases separated the two germline ends. The CDR3 protein is CASSWDFGYTF. The CDR3 coding sequence is TGTGCCAGCAGTTGGGATTTTGGCTACACCTTC.

This clone was counted between two and nine times. V and J are TRBV7-2 and TRBJ2-1, with a tentative D call TRBD2 (6 bases). CDR3 length: 15 residues. Germline V lookup: CDR1 SGHTA, CDR2 FQGNSA. Trimming stripped 1 base from V and 4 bases from J, with 11 bases between. The CDR3 sequence: CASSLVPSEYNEQFF. The CDR3 DNA reads as TGTGCCAGCAGCTTAGTCCCTAGCGAGTACAATGAGCAGTTCTTC. Looking up the rest from reference TRBV7-2 and TRBJ2-1 gives the full variable domain: GAGVSQSPSNKVTEKGKDVELRCDPISGHTALYWYRQSLGQGLEFLIYFQGNSAPDKSGLPSDRFSAERTGGSVSTLTIQRTQQEDSAVYLCASSLVPSEYNEQFFGPGTRLTVL.

There are a few counts of this clone. Other DNA sequences in the same sample also yield this CDR3. J is TRBJ2-5 and V is TRBV5-1; D unclear. Germline V gene sequence: CDR1 SGHRS, CDR2 YFSETQ. This CDR3 is 11 amino acids long. Trimming cost V 3 bases and J 2 bases, with 2 bases left between them. The CDR3: CASSSQETQYF. Written as DNA, the CDR3 is TGCGCCAGCAGCTCACAAGAGACCCAGTACTTC.

This clone has more than one count but fewer than ten. The chain has TRBV14 and TRBJ2-2; D is uncertain. Germline CDR1 and CDR2: SGHDN and FVKESK. The CDR3 length is 13 residues. Trimming cost V 2 bases and J 1 base, with 2 bases left between them. The chain's CDR3 is CASSQWNTGELFF. The CDR3 bases are TGTGCCAGCAGCCAATGGAACACCGGGGAGCTGTTTTTT.

V is TRBV5-4 and J is TRBJ1-2; D gene uncertain. In germline, CDR1 is SGHNT, CDR2 YYREEE (reference sequence). Between the trimmed V and J ends, which lost 0 bases and 2 bases, there was a span of 8 bases. The CDR3 consists of 14 residues. CDR3 nucleotide sequence: TGTGCCAGCAGCTTGGGAGGGAAGAACTATGGCTACACCTTC. Amino acid sequence: CASSLGGKNYGYTF.

The chain is built from TRBV11-1 and TRBJ1-5; D may be TRBD1 (5 bases). V was shortened by 5 bases and J by 7 bases, with 12 bases between the two germline ends. Per the germline V gene, CDR1 is SGHAT and CDR2 is FQDESV (reference sequence). The CDR3 runs 13 residues. CDR3 sequence reads: CASSRDRGQPQHF. The CDR3 DNA reads as TGTGCCAGCAGCCGGGACCGAGGGCAGCCCCAGCATTTT.

The chain has TRBV7-2 and TRBJ1-2, with 8 positions matching TRBD1. The J segment lost 9 bases and the V segment lost 0 bases, leaving 12 bases of the junction unmatched. The CDR3 contains 16 residues. In germline, CDR1 is SGHTA, CDR2 FQGNSA. CDR3 residues: CASSLAQAGGRQSYTF. The CDR3 DNA is TGTGCCAGCAGCTTAGCGCAGGCAGGGGGCCGACAGAGCTACACCTTC.

This chain links TRBV21-1 with TRBJ2-7; TRBD1, the D gene given by the table, was not confirmed from the DNA. TRBV21-1 is a pseudogene segment. The CDR3 loop spans 15 amino acids. CDR3 DNA sequence: TGTGCCAGCAGCAAATGGGGACAGCTTACCTACGAGCAGTACTTC. It encodes CASSKWGQLTYEQYF.

This clone has a handful of counts. The chain uses TRBV14 and TRBJ1-2; the D gene is possibly TRBD1 (6 bases). Trimming shortened V by 1 base and J by 4 bases, and 10 bases separated the two germline ends. Per the germline V gene, CDR1 is SGHDN and CDR2 is FVKESK. The CDR3 covers 14 residues. In DNA, the CDR3 is TGTGCCAGCAGCCAAGTAGGGGGTGCCTATGGCTACACCTTC. This translates into CASSQVGGAYGYTF.

This clone was detected a few times. The gene calls are TRBV2 and TRBJ1-2; D gene ambiguous. This CDR3 spans 13 amino acids. Germline assignment: CDR1 SNHLY and CDR2 FYNNEI. The ends were cut back, 3 bases at V and 3 bases at J, with 8 bases in the middle. The CDR3 DNA follows: TGTGCCAGCAGTGAGAGGTGGGACTATGGCTACACCTTC. It translates to CASSERWDYGYTF.